Below are 20 T cell receptor beta chains sequenced from a single sample in a study of blood T cell repertoires in COVID-19. Method: immunoSEQ multiplex PCR; TCRdb's copy keeps in-frame clones and lacks some. Altogether 200,000 to 300,000 clones are present, 75% to 85% being singletons, with the ten largest covering roughly 5.5%. Sequenced: peripheral blood. The receptors come from a human donor in a cohort sampled during active COVID-19.

CDR3: CASTMTGRAGGETQYF. CDR3 nucleotide sequence: TGTGCCAGCACCATGACTGGGCGAGCGGGAGGGGAGACCCAGTACTTC. The genes are TRBV11-2 and TRBJ2-5, with 10 bases aligning to TRBD2. Germline trimming cut 7 bases from V and 5 bases from J; bases unmatched to any gene: 13. Per germline, CDR1 SGHAT and CDR2 FQNNGV. The CDR3 spans 16 residues.

The chain is built from TRBV27 and TRBJ2-2; D gene uncertain. The CDR3 runs to 15 residues. Between the trimmed V and J ends, which lost 9 bases and 4 bases, there was a span of 18 bases. CDR1 is MNHEY and CDR2 is SMNVEV in the germline V gene (reference sequence). This CDR3 reads CASRPLVGGTGELFF. The CDR3 nucleotides read TGTGCCAGTAGACCGTTAGTTGGCGGCACCGGGGAGCTGTTTTTT.

J is TRBJ1-1 and V is TRBV5-1; the match to TRBD1 covers 9 bases. The CDR3 is made up of 19 amino acids. V gave up 1 base and J gave up 1 base; unmatched junction bases: 14. Germline lookup yields CDR1 SGHRS and CDR2 YFSETQ. The CDR3 DNA sequence: TGCGCCAGCAGCTTGTACACCCCCGGGACAGGGCGTGGGAACACTGAAGCTTTCTTT. Translated, it gives CASSLYTPGTGRGNTEAFF.

The chain is built from TRBV12-5 and TRBJ2-5, with a possible D match to TRBD1 (6 bases). This CDR3 region has 22 residues. Germline-derived CDR1 and CDR2 are LGHNT and FRNRAP. The V gene lost 3 bases and the J gene lost 3 bases, with 35 bases spanning the gap. This chain's CDR3 is CASGLSRGLQETQYKKEETQYF. For the CDR3, the DNA is TGTGCTAGTGGTTTAAGCAGGGGTCTCCAAGAGACCCAGTACAAGAAGGAAGAGACCCAGTACTTC.

The table lists this clone with a count of one. V usage is TRBV27 and J usage is TRBJ1-1, with a weak D call TRBD1 (5 bases). CDR3 length: 15 residues. With 8 bases removed from V and 4 bases from J, the gap between germline ends came to 20 bases. CDR1 is MNHEY, CDR2 SMNVEV, per germline (reference sequence). The CDR3 bases are TGTGCCAGCTCTCCTGAGACAGATTATCGCACTGAAGCTTTCTTT. Encoded protein: CASSPETDYRTEAFF.

This chain uses TRBV5-4 with TRBJ2-7, with D perhaps matching TRBD2 (5 bases). Trimming took off 4 bases at V and 5 bases at J, with 19 bases between the two ends. Per the germline V gene, CDR1 is SGHNT and CDR2 is YYREEE (reference sequence). The CDR3 has 15 residues. The CDR3 reads CASSPVGGSPNEQYF. The CDR3 DNA reads TGTGCCAGCAGCCCTGTCGGAGGATCTCCTAACGAGCAGTACTTC.

The chain links TRBV5-4 to TRBJ2-7; 10 bases map to TRBD2. Trimming took 4 bases from V and 7 from J; bases not matched to a gene: 8. Germline V lookup: CDR1 SGHNT, CDR2 YYREEE (reference sequence). The CDR3 is made up of 14 amino acids. For the CDR3, the DNA is TGTGCCAGCAGCACACCGGGACTAGCGTGGGAGCAGTACTTC. Amino acid sequence: CASSTPGLAWEQYF.

The J gene is TRBJ1-6, the V gene TRBV6-5, with D unclear. The CDR3 is 14 amino acids. Germline V gives CDR1 MNHEY, CDR2 SVGAGI. Trimming removed 6 bases at V and 3 bases at J, with 9 bases between. The CDR3 DNA sequence: TGTGCCAGCAGATTTGAGAACTATAATTCACCCCTCCACTTT. Translating it yields CASRFENYNSPLHF.

V and J are TRBV9 and TRBJ2-7; the match to TRBD1 covers 9 bases. The CDR3 contains 16 residues. Unmatched junction bases numbered 10, after V lost 3 bases and J lost 3 bases. Germline V gene lookup returns CDR1 SGDLS and CDR2 YYNGEE. The CDR3 DNA reads as TGTGCCAGCAGCGCAGGGGCTCCGGGACAGGGCTACGAGCAGTACTTC. It encodes CASSAGAPGQGYEQYF.

This clone was seen repeatedly, ten times or more. The CDR3 sequence: CASSSLTGKRAYEQYF. The CDR3 DNA follows: TGTGCCAGCTCGTCGTTGACAGGGAAGAGGGCCTACGAGCAGTACTTC. The J gene is TRBJ2-7, the V gene TRBV18; 7 bases align to TRBD1. Germline V lookup: CDR1 KGHSH, CDR2 LQKENI. Trimming at V came to 6 bases and at J to 2 bases, leaving 13 bases not matched to a gene. This CDR3 has 16 residues.

This clone was counted once. This chain connects TRBV6-5 to TRBJ2-1, with D possibly being TRBD2 (5 bases). Trimming removed 4 bases at V and 5 bases at J, with 18 bases between. Germline V gene sequence: CDR1 MNHEY, CDR2 SVGAGI. The CDR3 totals 16 residues. The CDR3 region is CASSFAPSGFNNEQFF. CDR3 coding DNA: TGTGCCAGCAGTTTCGCCCCCAGCGGATTCAACAATGAGCAGTTCTTC.

Concerning this clone: Other nucleotide sequences from this sample produce the same CDR3. The chain recombines TRBV5-1 with TRBJ1-4; 7 bases are a match to TRBD1. The ends lost 1 base at V and 3 bases at J; junction bases unmatched: 3. There are 15 residues in the CDR3. Germline V lookup: CDR1 SGHRS, CDR2 YFSETQ. In DNA form, the CDR3 reads TGCGCCAGCAGCTTGTCCGGGACAGCTAATGAAAAACTGTTTTTT. Translation gives CASSLSGTANEKLFF.

The rearrangement uses TRBV21-1 and TRBJ2-2; TRBD1, as called in the table, went unchecked against the DNA. TRBV21-1 represents a pseudogene. The CDR3 covers 15 residues. The CDR3 here is CASSQPGTATGELFF. In DNA, the CDR3 is TGTGCCAGCAGCCAACCTGGGACAGCCACCGGGGAGCTGTTTTTT.

This rearrangement joins TRBV7-9 to TRBJ1-2, with a tentative D call TRBD1 (5 bases). The V end lost 2 bases, the J end lost 4 bases, and 14 bases lay between the germline ends. Germline CDR1 and CDR2: SEHNR and FQNEAQ (reference sequence). This CDR3 is 15 amino acids long. The CDR3 loop reads CASSLSNTGPYGYTF. CDR3 nucleotides: TGTGCCAGCAGCTTATCCAACACAGGACCCTATGGCTACACCTTC.

V usage is TRBV30 and J usage is TRBJ1-6; unclear D gene. The CDR3 sequence is 12 residues long. V dropped 2 bases and J dropped 8 bases, with 7 bases sitting between them. CDR1 and CDR2 (germline): GTSNPN, SVGIG (reference sequence). CDR3 coding DNA: TGTGCCTGGAGTCCCGTAGATTCACCCCTCCACTTT. As protein: CAWSPVDSPLHF.

The CDR3 reads CASKTRGEQYF. CDR3 nucleotides: TGTGCCAGTAAGACCCGGGGCGAGCAGTACTTC. The V and J genes are TRBV6-5 and TRBJ2-7, with D perhaps matching TRBD2 (5 bases). The CDR3 contains 11 residues. The germline V gene encodes CDR1 MNHEY and CDR2 SVGAGI. Trimming removed 9 bases from V and 6 bases from J, with 12 bases in between.

The CDR3 region is CASSDLQGYYGYTF. The CDR3 coding sequence is TGTGCCAGCAGTGATTTACAGGGATACTATGGCTACACCTTC. The chain combines TRBV6-1 with TRBJ1-2; a possible D gene is TRBD1 (6 bases). Germline-derived CDR1 and CDR2 are MNHNS and SASEGT. V lost 3 bases, J lost 3 bases, and 11 bases lay in between. There are 14 residues in the CDR3.

This chain connects TRBV6-5 to TRBJ2-2, with a possible D match to TRBD2 (5 bases). Per the germline V gene, CDR1 is MNHEY and CDR2 is SVGAGI. V was shortened by 4 bases and J by 0 bases, with 12 bases between the two germline ends. CDR3 length equals 16 residues. The CDR3 coding sequence is TGTGCCAGCAGTTCCGATGAGGGTGCGAACACCGGGGAGCTGTTTTTT. Translated, it gives CASSSDEGANTGELFF.

Written as DNA, the CDR3 is TGTGCCAGCACCCCGACGCGGACAGGAGCAACTAATGAAAAACTGTTTTTT. The encoded protein is CASTPTRTGATNEKLFF. The V and J genes are TRBV27 and TRBJ1-4; 7 bases match TRBD1. The CDR3 spans 17 residues. V shed 7 bases, J shed 0 bases, and the junction held 11 bases outside the gene matches. Germline V gene lookup returns CDR1 MNHEY and CDR2 SMNVEV (reference sequence). Variable domain in full (rest from reference TRBV27 and TRBJ1-4): EAQVTQNPRYLITVTGKKLTVTCSQNMNHEYMSWYRQDPGLGLRQIYYSMNVEVTDKGDVPEGYKVSRKEKRNFPLILESPSPNQTSLYFCASTPTRTGATNEKLFFGSGTQLSVL.

This clone has just one count. The J gene is TRBJ2-7, the V gene TRBV11-3; TRBD1 aligns across 8 bases. Germline V gene sequence: CDR1 SGHNT, CDR2 YENEEA. The V segment lost 7 bases and the J segment 0 bases; nucleotides outside the gene matches: 8. The CDR3 runs 15 residues. The CDR3 region is CASTLGQGASYEQYF. The CDR3 DNA reads TGTGCCAGCACCCTCGGGCAGGGGGCCTCCTACGAGCAGTACTTC.